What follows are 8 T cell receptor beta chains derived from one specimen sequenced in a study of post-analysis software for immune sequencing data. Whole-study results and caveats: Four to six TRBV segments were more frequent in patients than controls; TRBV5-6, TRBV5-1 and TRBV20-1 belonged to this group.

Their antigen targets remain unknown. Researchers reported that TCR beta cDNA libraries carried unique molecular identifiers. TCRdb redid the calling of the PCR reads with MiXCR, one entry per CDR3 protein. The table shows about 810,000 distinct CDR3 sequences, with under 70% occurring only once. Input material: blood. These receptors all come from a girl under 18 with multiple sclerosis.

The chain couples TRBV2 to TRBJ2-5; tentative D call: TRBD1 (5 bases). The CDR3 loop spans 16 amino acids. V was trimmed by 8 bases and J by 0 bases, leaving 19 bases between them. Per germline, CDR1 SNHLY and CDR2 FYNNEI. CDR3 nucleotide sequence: TGTGCCAGCCGCCTCCGGGCAGGGCCGTACCAAGAGACCCAGTACTTC. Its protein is CASRLRAGPYQETQYF.

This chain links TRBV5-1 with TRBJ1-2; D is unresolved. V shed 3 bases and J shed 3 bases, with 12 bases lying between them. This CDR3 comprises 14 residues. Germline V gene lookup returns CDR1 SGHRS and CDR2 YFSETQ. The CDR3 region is CASSWSGIDYGYTF. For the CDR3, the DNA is TGCGCCAGCAGCTGGTCGGGGATTGACTATGGCTACACCTTC.

CDR3 nucleotide sequence: TGTGCCAGCAGTCTATCAGGACAGGGAACCACGGATGAGCAGTTCTTC. It specifies CASSLSGQGTTDEQFF. The chain recombines TRBV6-5 with TRBJ2-1, with 8 bases identical to TRBD1. Germline values: CDR1 MNHEY, CDR2 SVGAGI. Trimming at V came to 5 bases and at J to 8 bases, leaving 14 bases not matched to a gene. The CDR3 extends over 16 amino acids.

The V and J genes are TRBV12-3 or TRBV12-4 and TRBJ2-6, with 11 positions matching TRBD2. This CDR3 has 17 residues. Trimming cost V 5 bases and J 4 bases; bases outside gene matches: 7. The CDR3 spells CASSVTSGKKGANVLTF. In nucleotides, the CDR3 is TGTGCCAGCAGTGTGACTAGCGGGAAGAAAGGGGCCAACGTCCTGACTTTC.

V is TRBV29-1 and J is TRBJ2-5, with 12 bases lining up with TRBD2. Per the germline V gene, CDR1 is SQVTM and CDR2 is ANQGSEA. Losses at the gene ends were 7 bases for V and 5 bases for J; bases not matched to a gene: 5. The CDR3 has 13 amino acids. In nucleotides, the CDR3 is TGCAGCGCGCGGACTAGCGGGGAGGAGACCCAGTACTTC. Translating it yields CSARTSGEETQYF.

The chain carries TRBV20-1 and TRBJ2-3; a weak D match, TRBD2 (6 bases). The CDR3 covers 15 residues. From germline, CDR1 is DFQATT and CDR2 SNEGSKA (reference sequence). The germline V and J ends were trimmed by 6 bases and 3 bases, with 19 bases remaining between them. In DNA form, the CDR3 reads TGCAGTGCCACCCCGGGACTCCAAGCAACAGATACGCAGTATTTT. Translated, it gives CSATPGLQATDTQYF.

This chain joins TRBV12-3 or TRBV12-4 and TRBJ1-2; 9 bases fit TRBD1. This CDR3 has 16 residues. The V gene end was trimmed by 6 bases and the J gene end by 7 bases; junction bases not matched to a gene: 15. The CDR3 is CASSRHPQGAGGGYTF. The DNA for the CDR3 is TGTGCCAGCAGCCGGCACCCACAGGGGGCGGGTGGTGGCTACACCTTC.

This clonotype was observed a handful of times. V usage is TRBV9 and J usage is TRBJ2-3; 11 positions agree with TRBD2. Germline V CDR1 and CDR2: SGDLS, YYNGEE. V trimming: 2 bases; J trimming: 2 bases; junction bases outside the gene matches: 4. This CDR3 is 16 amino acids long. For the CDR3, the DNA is TGTGCCAGCAGCGTTCTAGCGGGGGGCCTCACAGATACGCAGTATTTT. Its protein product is CASSVLAGGLTDTQYF.